These T cell receptor beta chains were read from a single sample in a study of CD8 T cells in Susac syndrome. Via MiXCR, TCRdb re-called the immunoSEQ multiplex PCR reads, giving one row per CDR3 protein. Of about 120,000 distinct CDR3 sequences in the sample, approximately 90% were seen once. Source material: CD8+ T cells from PBMCs. These receptors originate from a human donor in good health. Each CDR3 is given with its conserved first and last residue. Fields, in order: V gene, J gene, clone size, D gene, CDR3 DNA, CDR3 protein. The D gene is left open where the match is weak. Not every row has a clone size; where given, it reads once, few, many or a size class.

v_gene: TRBV27
j_gene: TRBJ2-7
abundance: NA
d_gene: NA
CDR3nt: TGTGCCAGCAGTTCCCCCGGGACGGATTCCTACGAGCAGTACTTC
CDR3aa: CASSSPGTDSYEQYF

v_gene: TRBV7-2
j_gene: TRBJ2-5
abundance: NA
d_gene: NA
CDR3nt: TGTGCCAGCAGCTTAGGAGGTCTGAAGACCCAGTACTTC
CDR3aa: CASSLGGLKTQYF

v_gene: TRBV20-1
j_gene: TRBJ2-1
abundance: NA
d_gene: NA
CDR3nt: TGCAGTGCTAGAAGCTCATTAACCCACAATGAGCAGTTCTTC
CDR3aa: CSARSSLTHNEQFF

v_gene: TRBV18
j_gene: TRBJ2-7
abundance: NA
d_gene: NA
CDR3nt: TGTGCCAGCTCACCGCTTAGGGGTGAGCAGTACTTC
CDR3aa: CASSPLRGEQYF

v_gene: TRBV7-2
j_gene: TRBJ1-1
abundance: NA
d_gene: TRBD1
CDR3nt: TGTGCCAGCAGCAAAAACAGGGGGCCTGGCACTGAAGCTTTCTTT
CDR3aa: CASSKNRGPGTEAFF

v_gene: TRBV29-1
j_gene: TRBJ2-1
abundance: NA
d_gene: NA
CDR3nt: TGCAGCGTCGGGACTTTAAGCTCCTACAATGAGCAGTTCTTC
CDR3aa: CSVGTLSSYNEQFF

v_gene: TRBV7-2
j_gene: TRBJ1-1
abundance: few
d_gene: TRBD1
CDR3nt: TGTGCCAGCAGCCTCGGGACAGGCAACACTGAAGCTTTCTTT
CDR3aa: CASSLGTGNTEAFF

v_gene: TRBV12-5
j_gene: TRBJ2-1
abundance: once
d_gene: NA
CDR3nt: TGTGCTAGTGGTATGCAGTACAATGAGCAGTTCTTC
CDR3aa: CASGMQYNEQFF

v_gene: TRBV7-2
j_gene: TRBJ1-2
abundance: NA
d_gene: NA
CDR3nt: TGTGCCAGCAGCTTAGACGCCCTCTATGGCTACACCTTC
CDR3aa: CASSLDALYGYTF

v_gene: TRBV6-2/TRBV6-3
j_gene: TRBJ1-5
abundance: NA
d_gene: TRBD1
CDR3nt: TGTGCCAGCAGTTACTCGGACAGGAACCAGCATTTT
CDR3aa: CASSYSDRNQHF

v_gene: TRBV3-1
j_gene: TRBJ1-2
abundance: NA
d_gene: NA
CDR3nt: TGTGCCAGCAGCGACGGGACACTCTACACCTTC
CDR3aa: CASSDGTLYTF

v_gene: TRBV5-1
j_gene: TRBJ1-2
abundance: NA
d_gene: NA
CDR3nt: TGCGCCAGCAGCTTGGCTTCCGAGGGCTATGGCTACACCTTC
CDR3aa: CASSLASEGYGYTF

v_gene: TRBV6-6
j_gene: TRBJ2-7
abundance: NA
d_gene: NA
CDR3nt: TGTGCCAGCAGATCGACTACCTACGAGCAGTACTTC
CDR3aa: CASRSTTYEQYF

v_gene: TRBV30
j_gene: TRBJ2-1
abundance: NA
d_gene: TRBD2
CDR3nt: TGTGCCTGGAGTGCGACCTGGACTAGCGGGAGCAACGATGAGCAGTTCTTC
CDR3aa: CAWSATWTSGSNDEQFF

v_gene: TRBV13
j_gene: TRBJ2-1
abundance: NA
d_gene: TRBD2
CDR3nt: TGTGCCAGCAGCTCGGGACTGGCGGGAGTCTACAATGAGCAGTTCTTC
CDR3aa: CASSSGLAGVYNEQFF

v_gene: TRBV7-9
j_gene: TRBJ2-7
abundance: NA
d_gene: NA
CDR3nt: TGTGCCAGCAGCCTCGTCGCGTACGAGCAGTACTTC
CDR3aa: CASSLVAYEQYF

v_gene: TRBV7-2
j_gene: TRBJ2-1
abundance: NA
d_gene: NA
CDR3nt: TGTGCCAGCAGCTTAGCGAGTTCCTATTCAGACAATGAGCAGTTCTTC
CDR3aa: CASSLASSYSDNEQFF

v_gene: TRBV7-2
j_gene: TRBJ2-5
abundance: NA
d_gene: NA
CDR3nt: TGTGCCAGCAGCCCGAGTGGTAGGAGAACCCAAGAGACCCAGTACTTC
CDR3aa: CASSPSGRRTQETQYF

v_gene: TRBV20-1
j_gene: TRBJ2-4
abundance: NA
d_gene: NA
CDR3nt: TGCGGGGGCGTAGCCAAAAACATTCAGTACTTC
CDR3aa: CGGVAKNIQYF

v_gene: TRBV20-1
j_gene: TRBJ2-7
abundance: NA
d_gene: NA
CDR3nt: TGCAGTGCTCGGCAGCTCAGTTCGACGACCTACGAGCAGTACTTC
CDR3aa: CSARQLSSTTYEQYF

v_gene: TRBV10-3
j_gene: TRBJ1-6
abundance: NA
d_gene: TRBD1
CDR3nt: TGTGCCATCAGTGAGGGGCGGACAGGGACCTATAATTCACCCCTCCACTTT
CDR3aa: CAISEGRTGTYNSPLHF

v_gene: TRBV7-8
j_gene: TRBJ1-2
abundance: NA
d_gene: TRBD1
CDR3nt: TGTGCCAGCAGCCCACAGGGGCCAGGCGATAGTGGCTACACCTTC
CDR3aa: CASSPQGPGDSGYTF

v_gene: TRBV7-2
j_gene: TRBJ2-7
abundance: NA
d_gene: TRBD1
CDR3nt: TGTGCCAGCAGCTCGACCGGGACAGCATCCTACGAGCAGTACTTC
CDR3aa: CASSSTGTASYEQYF